This is a list of T cell receptor beta chains from one sample in a study of T cell repertoires in cytomegalovirus infection. TCRdb re-called the reads through MiXCR, storing one row per CDR3 protein. The repertoire holds approximately 400,000 distinct CDR3 sequences, with roughly a third as singletons. The material sequenced was PBMCs. All receptors come from a human donor in good health (CMV status not recorded). Some clones in this sample may be carry-over from other donors' samples. CDR3s leave out the opening cysteine and the closing phenylalanine or tryptophan.

J: TRBJ2-1; V: TRBV7-2; CDR3: ASSLESGGGVRLF
J: TRBJ2-5; V: TRBV25-1; CDR3: ASSRGLVFETQY
J: TRBJ1-2; V: TRBV7-2; CDR3: ASSLTPLRGSGGYT
J: TRBJ2-3; V: TRBV5-6; CDR3: ASSLGQSNTDTQY
J: TRBJ2-7; V: TRBV5-1; CDR3: ASSLAGTVTYEQY
J: TRBJ2-7; V: TRBV24-1; CDR3: ATSDPPGTSDEQY
J: TRBJ1-6; V: TRBV10-3; CDR3: AISESGTSPLH
J: TRBJ1-4; V: TRBV4-2; CDR3: ASSQAGTGRGEKLF
J: TRBJ2-5; V: TRBV11-2; CDR3: ASSSISRLAGGQETQY
J: TRBJ1-5; V: TRBV5-5; CDR3: ASSWDSGGDQPQH
J: TRBJ2-1; V: TRBV7-2; CDR3: ASKSGHGQNEQC
J: TRBJ1-3; V: TRBV7-2; CDR3: ASSLGRASNTIY
J: TRBJ1-1; V: TRBV19; CDR3: ASSPSGRNTEAF
J: TRBJ2-1; V: TRBV14; CDR3: ASSALNSGGVYEQF
J: TRBJ1-1; V: TRBV6-6; CDR3: ASSFPPRGWEPMITEAF
J: TRBJ2-7; V: TRBV29-1; CDR3: SVEVPRVASYEQY
J: TRBJ1-5; V: TRBV6-6; CDR3: DSTLQDSSKQPQH
J: TRBJ1-5; V: TRBV19; CDR3: ASSKEPVQPQH
J: TRBJ2-3; V: TRBV6-8; CDR3: ASSYSTASGGTDTQY
J: TRBJ2-7; V: TRBV2; CDR3: ASRKTGVASYEQY
J: TRBJ2-1; V: TRBV7-6; CDR3: ASSPDRGPNEQF
J: TRBJ2-7; V: TRBV11-2; CDR3: ASSWRTAVGEQY
J: TRBJ2-3; V: TRBV11-2; CDR3: AVRPTSGGADTQY
J: TRBJ1-6; V: TRBV12-3/TRBV12-4; CDR3: ASSFTGGNSPLH
J: TRBJ1-1; V: TRBV7-2; CDR3: ASSLQGRLTGEAF
J: TRBJ1-5; V: TRBV7-2; CDR3: ASSLVVGVDQPQH
J: TRBJ1-6; V: TRBV7-2; CDR3: ASSWTDYNSPLH
J: TRBJ2-2; V: TRBV19; CDR3: ASTDRIYTGELF
J: TRBJ2-4; V: TRBV7-8; CDR3: ASSSATGTVFHIQY
J: TRBJ2-6; V: TRBV20-1; CDR3: SAILSSGGPSGANVLT
J: TRBJ2-6; V: TRBV6-1; CDR3: ASSEGYSGANVLT
J: TRBJ1-5; V: TRBV20-1; CDR3: SARDPASSNQPQH
J: TRBJ1-2; V: TRBV5-1; CDR3: ASSHEGGNGYT
J: TRBJ1-1; V: TRBV2; CDR3: ASSRTGVAF
J: TRBJ1-1; V: TRBV7-2; CDR3: ASSLYFGRGNTEAF
J: TRBJ1-1; V: TRBV2; CDR3: ASSEAWQENTEAF
J: TRBJ1-2; V: TRBV6-6; CDR3: ASSDWQDGYT
J: TRBJ1-2; V: TRBV2; CDR3: ASTVGNYGYT
J: TRBJ1-5; V: TRBV7-8; CDR3: ASSRDISEPQH
J: TRBJ2-6; V: TRBV12-3/TRBV12-4; CDR3: ASSLTRARRQGSGANVLT
J: TRBJ2-5; V: TRBV28; CDR3: ASTRGSETQY
J: TRBJ2-3; V: TRBV14; CDR3: ASSGTDRSSTDTQY
J: TRBJ2-2; V: TRBV5-1; CDR3: ASSLVLTGELF
J: TRBJ2-1; V: TRBV7-2; CDR3: ASSSSGGVYDEQF
J: TRBJ1-2; V: TRBV6-1; CDR3: ASSSGQAYGYT
J: TRBJ1-3; V: TRBV7-9; CDR3: ASSLDPEYSGNTIY
J: TRBJ1-2; V: TRBV7-2; CDR3: ASSVQGYIYGYT
J: TRBJ1-2; V: TRBV10-3; CDR3: AISSGAANYGYT
J: TRBJ2-3; V: TRBV5-4; CDR3: ASTLISGYTSDHTDTQY
J: TRBJ1-4; V: TRBV2; CDR3: ASDRGLIGTNEKLF